These T cell receptor beta chains were read from a single sample in a study of cytomegalovirus exposure and HLA in healthy donors. Some clones are missing from TCRdb's copy, which holds only in-frame ones; the method was immunoSEQ multiplex PCR. The table shows 170,000 or so clones, with under 90% occurring only once. Material: PBMCs. These TCRs come from a man aged 25 to 40 in good health and CMV-seropositive. Each CDR3 is given with its conserved first and last residue. D genes are given only for firm matches. Clone size is shown for a subset of rows, as once, few, many or a class of expanded clone.

TRBV19	-	TRBJ2-5	TRBD2	TGTGCCAGTAGTAGAGCGGGAGACCAAGAGACCCAGTACTTC	CASSRAGDQETQYF
TRBV6-1	few	TRBJ1-1	-	TGTGCCAGCAGTGTGGGGGGGTCGTGGAACACTGAAGCTTTCTTT	CASSVGGSWNTEAFF
TRBV28	-	TRBJ2-7	TRBD2	TGTGCCAGCAGTTCCCCCCTTAGCGGGGGGCAAACCTACGAGCAGTACTTC	CASSSPLSGGQTYEQYF
TRBV6-5	-	TRBJ2-7	-	TGTGCCAGTTCGGGACTGAACTCCTACGAGCAGTACTTC	CASSGLNSYEQYF
TRBV4-2	-	TRBJ2-7	-	TGTGCCAGCAGCCCGGGACTGCTCTACGAGCAGTACTTC	CASSPGLLYEQYF
TRBV5-1	-	TRBJ1-4	-	TGCGCCAGCAGCAGTGACAGGTGTGGGGCTAATGAAAAACTGTTTTTT	CASSSDRCGANEKLFF
TRBV9	-	TRBJ2-2	TRBD2	TGTGCCAGCAGCGTTAGCGGGAGGGTGGCCGGGGAGCTGTTTTTT	CASSVSGRVAGELFF
TRBV30	-	TRBJ1-2	-	TGTGCCTGGAGTGTAAATAGGGGATATGGCTACACCTTC	CAWSVNRGYGYTF
TRBV2	-	TRBJ1-2	TRBD1	TGTGCCAGCAGAGACACCACCATAGACAGGGGATCGGGCGGCTACACCTTC	CASRDTTIDRGSGGYTF
TRBV28	few	TRBJ1-5	-	TGTGCCAGCAGTTTAAGTGAGCAGCCCCAGCATTTT	CASSLSEQPQHF
TRBV10-3	-	TRBJ1-4	-	TGTGCCATCAGTGAATCGAGGAATGAAAAACTGTTTTTT	CAISESRNEKLFF
TRBV5-1	-	TRBJ2-1	-	TGCGCCAGCAGCCCGGCAAGACGGGAGTTTGGGAATGAGCAGTTCTTC	CASSPARREFGNEQFF
TRBV5-4	-	TRBJ2-1	TRBD2	TGTGCCAGCAGCCTGTCTAGCGGGAGGGCCCTCAATGAGCAGTTCTTC	CASSLSSGRALNEQFF
TRBV6-1	-	TRBJ1-5	-	TGTGCCAGCAGACTCGGACAGCTTAATCAGCCCCAGCATTTT	CASRLGQLNQPQHF
TRBV18	once	TRBJ2-1	TRBD2	TGTGCCAGCTCACCACTGGGAAGCGGGAGCCGCTACAATGAGCAGTTCTTC	CASSPLGSGSRYNEQFF
TRBV4-1	-	TRBJ2-7	TRBD2	TGCGCCAGCAGCCAAGGACTAGCGGCGACCTACGAGCAGTACTTC	CASSQGLAATYEQYF
TRBV29-1	few	TRBJ2-5	-	TGCAGCGTTGATACTTACCCGGTCCAAGAGACCCAGTACTTC	CSVDTYPVQETQYF
TRBV13	-	TRBJ1-1	-	TGTGCCAGCAGCTTAAGTTGGGGGCCGACTGAAGCTTTCTTT	CASSLSWGPTEAFF
TRBV7-2	once	TRBJ2-5	TRBD2	TGTGCCAGCAGCCCGCGGACTAGCGGGGGCCAAGAGACCCAGTACTTC	CASSPRTSGGQETQYF
TRBV7-2	-	TRBJ1-5	-	TGTGCCAGCAGCACCCGTGTCGGGATAAGCAATCAGCCCCAGCATTTT	CASSTRVGISNQPQHF
TRBV2	once	TRBJ2-7	TRBD1	TGTGCCAGCAGTCGGGACAGCGAGCAGTACTTC	CASSRDSEQYF
TRBV7-3	-	TRBJ1-2	-	TGTGCCAGCAGCTTGAGGACTGGGTATGGCTACACCTTC	CASSLRTGYGYTF
TRBV6-1	-	TRBJ1-1	TRBD1	TGTGCCAGCAGGGGGGGGACAGGGTCGGGCACTGAAGCTTTCTTT	CASRGGTGSGTEAFF
TRBV6-5	-	TRBJ1-2	-	TGTGCCAGCAGTTACTCGTTGCAGGCCGCATTCTATGGCTACACCTTC	CASSYSLQAAFYGYTF
TRBV14	-	TRBJ1-2	TRBD1	TGTGCCAGCAGCCAAGTAGGGACAGGGCTTGGCTACACCTTC	CASSQVGTGLGYTF
TRBV14	few	TRBJ1-1	TRBD1	TGTGCCAGCAGCCGTACCGGGACAGGGTACACTGAAGCTTTCTTT	CASSRTGTGYTEAFF
TRBV2	few	TRBJ2-1	TRBD2	TGTGCCAGCAGTGAAGGGAAGCTACCGACTAGCGGGAGGGGTAATGAGCAGTTCTTC	CASSEGKLPTSGRGNEQFF
TRBV7-9	-	TRBJ2-1	-	TGTGCCAGCAGCTTAACTAGGGATGAGCAGTTCTTC	CASSLTRDEQFF
TRBV2	once	TRBJ2-7	TRBD2	TGTGCCAGCAGTAGAGTGCGGGAGGGACGCTACGAGCAGTACTTC	CASSRVREGRYEQYF
TRBV13	-	TRBJ2-1	TRBD2	TGTGCCAGCAGCTCCTACCGACTAGCGGGAGTCTTGAATGAGCAGTTCTTC	CASSSYRLAGVLNEQFF
TRBV4-1	-	TRBJ2-2	-	TGCGCCAGCAGCCAAGATCGTTTAGCAGCCGGGGAGCTGTTTTTT	CASSQDRLAAGELFF
TRBV19	-	TRBJ2-3	TRBD2	TGTGCCAGTAGTGAGGACGCGCTAGCGGGGTATTCAGATACGCAGTATTTT	CASSEDALAGYSDTQYF
TRBV9	-	TRBJ1-4	-	TGTGCCAGCGGGCGGGGAGCTAATGAAAAACTGTTTTTT	CASGRGANEKLFF
TRBV23-1	-	TRBJ2-7	TRBD1	TGCGCCAGCAGTCAACCGTCGGCAGGGGGCTGTGACGAGCAGTACTTC	CASSQPSAGGCDEQYF
TRBV4-1	-	TRBJ2-2	-	TGCGCCAGCAGCCAGGGCTTGAGCACCGGGGAGCTGTTTTTT	CASSQGLSTGELFF
TRBV6-4	-	TRBJ1-2	TRBD1	TGTGCCAGCAGTGAAGCTGGACAGGGGCCAGGGAGCTACACCTTC	CASSEAGQGPGSYTF
TRBV5-5	-	TRBJ2-7	TRBD1	TGTGCCAGCAGCTCCCGGGACAGAGGTGAGCAGTACTTC	CASSSRDRGEQYF
TRBV7-2	-	TRBJ2-3	-	TGTGCCAGCAGCCTTCCTAGCACAGATACGCAGTATTTT	CASSLPSTDTQYF
TRBV6-6	-	TRBJ2-5	TRBD1	TGTGCCAGCAGTTACTCGCAGGGGGCCTTAGAGACCCAGTACTTC	CASSYSQGALETQYF
TRBV5-1	-	TRBJ1-1	-	TGCGCCAGCAGCTTGACCCAGGGCTCCGGCACTGAAGCTTTCTTT	CASSLTQGSGTEAFF
TRBV4-1	-	TRBJ1-2	TRBD1	TGCGCCAGCGGACAGGAGAGTTTTAGTTATGGCTACACCTTC	CASGQESFSYGYTF
TRBV19	-	TRBJ1-1	TRBD1	TGTGCCAGTAGTTCCCGACAGGGGGACACTGAAGCTTTCTTT	CASSSRQGDTEAFF
TRBV11-2	-	TRBJ1-1	-	TGTGCCAGCAGCTTTCCCGGGGGCACTGAAGCTTTCTTT	CASSFPGGTEAFF
TRBV27	once	TRBJ2-7	-	TGTGCCAGCATCCGATCGACAGGAGGACTCTACGAGCAGTACTTC	CASIRSTGGLYEQYF
TRBV27	-	TRBJ1-6	-	TGTGCCAGCAGTTCCAGGGGAGATCTCCTCTATAATTCACCCCTCCACTTT	CASSSRGDLLYNSPLHF
TRBV2	-	TRBJ2-1	-	TGTGCCAGCACTTATTACAATGAGCAGTTCTTC	CASTYYNEQFF
TRBV29-1	-	TRBJ2-2	-	TGCAGCGTTGTGGGGCAGGGTCAACCCGGGGAGCTGTTTTTT	CSVVGQGQPGELFF
TRBV7-2	once	TRBJ1-3	-	TGTGCCAGCAGCCCTATCCACAGGCAACCTGGAAGCACCATATATTTT	CASSPIHRQPGSTIYF
TRBV10-1	-	TRBJ1-5	-	TGCGCCAGCAGTGCGGGTAGCAATCAGCCCCAGCATTTT	CASSAGSNQPQHF
TRBV9	-	TRBJ1-5	TRBD1	TGTGCCAGCAGCGTAGAGACAGGGAGCCCTTTCAATCAGCCCCAGCATTTT	CASSVETGSPFNQPQHF
TRBV2	few	TRBJ2-7	TRBD2	TGTGCCAGCAGTGAAATAGCGGGGGGAATCTACGAGCAGTACTTC	CASSEIAGGIYEQYF
TRBV6-5	-	TRBJ1-3	-	TGTGCCAGCAGTTACTCTGTGAGCTCTGGAAACACCATATATTTT	CASSYSVSSGNTIYF
TRBV7-3	-	TRBJ2-1	-	TGTGCCAGCAGCTACACCGGGACTCCCTACAATGAGCAGTTCTTC	CASSYTGTPYNEQFF
TRBV5-1	-	TRBJ2-1	TRBD1	TGCGCCAGCAGCTTGGGCAGGGGACAGTACAATGAGCAGTTCTTC	CASSLGRGQYNEQFF
TRBV10-1	-	TRBJ2-3	TRBD2	TGCGCCAGCAGCCGGAAGGGATTAGCGGGGGGACGCACAGATACGCAGTATTTT	CASSRKGLAGGRTDTQYF